This is a list of T cell receptor beta chains from one sample in a study of a mutant IDH1 vaccine in newly diagnosed glioma. The repertoire was sequenced with immunoSEQ multiplex PCR; TCRdb's copy has only in-frame clones and lacks some. This repertoire shows 35,000 or so clones, about four fifths found once; its top ten account for around 15%. Their cognate antigens are unknown. Sequencing was performed on peripheral blood mononuclear cells (PBMCs), taken from a glioma patient whose treatment included an IDH1 peptide vaccine. These receptors were taken from a woman aged 25 to 39 with glioma. Some clones in this sample may be carry-over from other donors' samples. The CDR3 runs from the conserved cysteine through the conserved F or W.

v_gene	j_gene	CDR3aa
TRBV30	TRBJ1-2	CACPRKGQYRAIYGYTF
TRBV10-2	TRBJ2-7	CASSRADYEQYF
TRBV9	TRBJ2-1	CASSPERGSSYNEQFF
TRBV11-3	TRBJ2-7	CASSSSREAYEQYF
TRBV4-1	TRBJ1-3	CASSPLDSSGNTIYF
TRBV15	TRBJ1-4	CATSREGQGRGEKLFF
TRBV6-5	TRBJ2-7	CASFDSQIYEQYF
TRBV5-1	TRBJ1-1	CASSLAQGVTEAFF
TRBV9	TRBJ2-1	CASSVGGGPGNEQFF
TRBV5-1	TRBJ1-4	CASSFSHVNEKLFF
TRBV11-3	TRBJ2-7	CASSSGTSYEQYF
TRBV10-3	TRBJ2-2	CATSGGTVTGELFF
TRBV4-1	TRBJ2-7	CASSLGAVGYEQYF
TRBV5-4	TRBJ2-1	CASNPGLAAEQFF
TRBV9	TRBJ2-1	CASSVSGTSYNEQFF
TRBV9	TRBJ2-5	CASSQGGDQETQYF
TRBV29-1	TRBJ1-5	CSVSVTDYNQPQHF
TRBV4-2	TRBJ2-7	CASSQEAETGTRVRNEQYF
TRBV19	TRBJ1-5	CASSAGTGTLDQPQHF
TRBV19	TRBJ1-1	CASLDVRLRSEAFF
TRBV7-3	TRBJ2-1	CASSLAANNEQFF
TRBV7-3	TRBJ1-5	CASSLSGNQPQHF
TRBV9	TRBJ2-1	CASSPLSGEQFF
TRBV6-1	TRBJ2-1	CASVFMSSYNEQFF
TRBV5-1	TRBJ2-3	CASSFRSTDTQYF
TRBV27	TRBJ2-7	CASSPAAGLLTYEQYF
TRBV19	TRBJ2-1	CASRMTSGSYNEQFF
TRBV6-5	TRBJ1-5	CASSSTYTLHQPQHF
TRBV15	TRBJ1-5	CATSRLINQPQHF
TRBV5-1	TRBJ1-1	CASSLEQGRTEAFF
TRBV7-6	TRBJ1-5	CASSPGPVGGNQPQHF
TRBV5-4	TRBJ2-2	CASQSNTGELFF
TRBV2	TRBJ2-7	CASRLEGGYYEQYF
TRBV19	TRBJ1-5	CASSRSGQGQNQPQHF
TRBV15	TRBJ2-7	CATSRVSSGSRYEQYF
TRBV6-1	TRBJ1-1	CASSERWDGGLLNTEAFF
TRBV6-1	TRBJ2-5	CASTRVGQQETQYF
TRBV6-5	TRBJ1-5	CASSSRGGNQPQHF
TRBV6-1	TRBJ1-2	CASRPWGVGYGYTF
TRBV6-1	TRBJ1-5	CASSEWGSNQPQHF
TRBV27	TRBJ2-2	CASSLYGSDTGELFF
TRBV19	TRBJ2-7	CASSGRAGDEQYF
TRBV6-1	TRBJ1-3	CASTARDRNTIYF
TRBV6-4	TRBJ1-1	CASSREKDTEAFF